The source of this T cell receptor (beta chain) is a study of shared clonotypes between healthy human individuals. Terminally differentiated effector memory CD45RA+ cells were excluded by CCR7 positive selection of CD45RO-negative cells. About this clone: Antigen: not known.

Study results and caveats: Among the subsets, naive ones generally showed larger estimated richness than memory ones. When naive CD4 clonotypes were compared across several donors, 4% to 5.5% were shared. The generation probabilities recorded for non-shared clonotypes fell below those of clonotypes shared by all four donors.

Assay: immunoSEQ multiplex PCR; the TCRdb copy retains only in-frame clones and omits some. This table has millions of clones, 85% to 95% appearing once. The germline gives CDR1 SEHNR, CDR2 FQNEAQ (reference sequence). This CDR3 is 16 amino acids long. V was trimmed by 4 bases and J by 5 bases, leaving 18 bases between them. The sample was naive CD8+ T cells sorted from blood. V usage is TRBV7-9 and J usage is TRBJ1-5, with no clear D. This sequence was found in a man between 18 and 35 years old in good health. DNA for the CDR3: TGTGCCAGCAGCTCCCCCGGGAGGGAGAAGGATCAGCCCCAGCATTTT. It specifies CASSSPGREKDQPQHF.